Shown below are 19 T cell receptor beta chains from a single sample sequenced in a study of control samples from healthy donors and cancer patients. Profiling relied on immunoSEQ multiplex PCR, and the TCRdb table lists in-frame clones only, not all of them. The table has 130,000 to 150,000 clones, 80% to 95% seen once. The sequenced material came from blood. The source of these receptors is a man aged 18 to 30 in good health.

The rearrangement links TRBV15 to TRBJ2-5; 9 positions match TRBD2. J gave up 5 bases and V 5 bases, and 12 bases lay outside the gene matches. Germline V gene sequence: CDR1 LNHNV, CDR2 YYDKDF (reference sequence). This CDR3 is built from 16 residues. The CDR3 sequence: CATSGKAAGGRETQYF. The CDR3 DNA reads as TGTGCCACCAGCGGGAAGGCGGCGGGGGGGCGGGAGACCCAGTACTTC.

The V call is TRBV9, the J call TRBJ1-1, with a possible D match to TRBD1 (6 bases). Trimming stripped 3 bases from V and 1 base from J, with 7 bases between. This CDR3 is built from 13 residues. Germline V lookup: CDR1 SGDLS, CDR2 YYNGEE. CDR3 amino acids: CASSEQGNTEAFF. CDR3 sequence (DNA): TGTGCCAGCAGCGAACAGGGGAACACTGAAGCTTTCTTT.

The rearrangement uses TRBV28 and TRBJ2-7; D is unclear. V was cut by 2 bases and J by 3 bases, with 8 bases left in between. The germline gives CDR1 MDHEN, CDR2 SYDVKM. The CDR3 is made up of 13 amino acids. CDR3: CASSLGVGYEQYF. The CDR3 nucleotides read TGTGCCAGCAGTTTAGGGGTTGGCTACGAGCAGTACTTC.

The genes are TRBV7-8 and TRBJ1-6; the D is unclear. CDR1 is SGHVS and CDR2 is FQNEAQ in the germline V gene. Trimming left V 5 bases short and J 8 bases short, with 25 bases between. The CDR3 length is 18 residues. The CDR3 is CASSPLLIGRFGDSPLHF. CDR3 sequence (DNA): TGTGCCAGCAGCCCCCTGCTCATTGGTAGATTTGGCGATTCACCCCTCCACTTT. Full variable domain (remainder filled in from reference TRBV7-8 and TRBJ1-6): GAGVSQSPRYKVAKRGQDVALRCDPISGHVSLFWYQQALGQGPEFLTYFQNEAQLDKSGLPSDRFFAERPEGSVSTLKIQRTQQEDSAVYLCASSPLLIGRFGDSPLHFGNGTRLTVT.

This CDR3 reads CASSTGNRAQETQYF. The CDR3 DNA sequence: TGTGCCAGCAGCACGGGGAACAGGGCCCAAGAGACCCAGTACTTC. The V gene is TRBV7-2, the J gene TRBJ2-5, with TRBD1 as a possible D gene (6 bases). The CDR3 loop spans 15 amino acids. The germline gives CDR1 SGHTA, CDR2 FQGNSA. V was cut by 5 bases and J by 1 base, with 14 bases left in between.

The chain couples TRBV5-1 to TRBJ1-1, with D maybe TRBD1 (6 bases). The CDR3 has 16 amino acids. V was pared by 1 base and J by 4 bases, with 17 bases between. CDR1 SGHRS and CDR2 YFSETQ come from the germline V gene. The CDR3 loop reads CASSLKPGESITEAFF. The CDR3 region has the DNA TGCGCCAGCAGCTTGAAGCCAGGGGAAAGTATCACTGAAGCTTTCTTT.

The chain joins TRBV25-1 to TRBJ1-1; D unclear. The CDR3 consists of 13 residues. V was clipped by 5 bases and J by 1 base, with 8 bases between them. CDR1 and CDR2 from the germline V gene are MGHDK and SYGVNS. The CDR3 DNA is TGTGCCAGCAGTCCGGGGAGGAACACTGAAGCTTTCTTT. Translated: CASSPGRNTEAFF. Drawing the rest from reference TRBV25-1 and TRBJ1-1, the complete variable domain is EADIYQTPRYLVIGTGKKITLECSQTMGHDKMYWYQQDPGMELHLIHYSYGVNSTEKGDLSSESTVSRIRTEHFPLTLESARPSHTSQYLCASSPGRNTEAFFGQGTRLTVV.

This clone was seen just once. This sequence joins TRBV7-9 and TRBJ2-7; 12 bases are a match to TRBD1. Germline CDR1 is SEHNR and CDR2 is FQNEAQ (reference sequence). The ends lost 2 bases at V and 6 bases at J; junction bases unmatched: 8. The length of the CDR3 is 16 residues. The CDR3 region has the DNA TGTGCCAGCAGCTTATCGACGGGACAGGGGGCCGTCGAGCAGTACTTC. Its protein product is CASSLSTGQGAVEQYF.

The V call is TRBV27, the J call TRBJ2-1; D ambiguous. The V and J ends lost 6 bases and 0 bases respectively, with 6 bases between them. The CDR3 loop spans 13 amino acids. The V gene's germline CDR1 is MNHEY and CDR2 SMNVEV (reference sequence). This CDR3 reads CASRISSYNEQFF. The CDR3 DNA reads as TGTGCCAGCAGGATAAGCTCCTACAATGAGCAGTTCTTC.

This clone appeared once. The V gene is TRBV7-2, the J gene TRBJ1-6; D is uncertain. The germline V gene encodes CDR1 SGHTA and CDR2 FQGNSA. The V gene lost 2 bases and the J gene lost 10 bases, with 9 bases spanning the gap. The CDR3 is made up of 13 amino acids. The CDR3 is CASSLWRESPLHF. CDR3 coding DNA: TGTGCCAGCAGCTTATGGAGGGAATCACCCCTCCACTTT.

The chain recombines TRBV27 with TRBJ2-2; 7 bases fit TRBD1. This CDR3 spans 18 amino acids. V shed 4 bases and J 5 bases; nucleotides not matched to a gene: 16. Germline lookup yields CDR1 MNHEY and CDR2 SMNVEV (reference sequence). The CDR3 spells CASSSRRTGAFGTGELFF. The CDR3 DNA reads TGTGCCAGCAGTTCCCGGAGGACAGGCGCGTTTGGGACCGGGGAGCTGTTTTTT.

The chain combines TRBV19 with TRBJ1-1; 12 bases line up with TRBD1. Trimming cost V 5 bases and J 0 bases; bases outside gene matches: 10. CDR3 size: 18 residues. Germline assignment: CDR1 LNHDA and CDR2 SQIVND (reference sequence). For the CDR3, the DNA is TGTGCCAGTAGTGCCCGGGACAGGGGGCGCGTTGTGAACACTGAAGCTTTCTTT. Translated: CASSARDRGRVVNTEAFF.

This chain joins TRBV18 and TRBJ1-2, with a tentative D call TRBD1 (5 bases). The CDR3 sequence is 16 residues long. The ends were cut back, 3 bases at V and 4 bases at J, with 18 bases in the middle. CDR1 KGHSH and CDR2 LQKENI come from the germline V gene. The CDR3 nucleotides read TGTGCCAGCTCACCTGCCCGGGACTCCAGCCCCTATGGCTACACCTTC. It is translated as CASSPARDSSPYGYTF.

The chain couples TRBV7-9 to TRBJ1-2; D is possibly TRBD1 (6 bases). The length of the CDR3 is 14 residues. With 8 bases removed from V and 6 bases from J, the gap between germline ends came to 19 bases. The germline V gene encodes CDR1 SEHNR and CDR2 FQNEAQ (reference sequence). The CDR3 DNA is TGTGCCAGCCGGTGGGCAGCAGGGGAGAATGGCTACACCTTC. It is translated as CASRWAAGENGYTF. Combining the CDR3 with reference TRBV7-9 and TRBJ1-2 gives the whole variable domain DTGVSQNPRHKITKRGQNVTFRCDPISEHNRLYWYRQTLGQGPEFLTYFQNEAQLEKSRLLSDRFSAERPKGSFSTLEIQRTEQGDSAMYLCASRWAAGENGYTFGSGTRLTVV.

J is TRBJ2-5 and V is TRBV3-1 (or the pseudogene TRBV3-2), with D possibly being TRBD1 or TRBD2 (5 bases each). This CDR3 comprises 14 residues. Germline CDR1 and CDR2: LGHDT and YNNKEL (reference sequence). V gave up 7 bases and J gave up 5 bases, with 17 bases separating them. The CDR3 DNA follows: TGTGCCAGCACCCTACGAGAGGGGTTGGAGACCCAGTACTTC. This encodes CASTLREGLETQYF.

V gene TRBV5-8 combines with J gene TRBJ1-4; D remains ambiguous. The V end was cut by 4 bases, the J end by 5 bases, with 15 bases between. The CDR3 totals 15 residues. CDR1 SGHTS and CDR2 YDEGEE come from the germline V gene. The DNA for the CDR3 is TGTGCCAGCAGCCAGCGGCAGGTCCTAAATGAAAAACTGTTTTTT. This gives the protein CASSQRQVLNEKLFF.

This chain connects TRBV7-9 to TRBJ2-2; D is undetermined. This CDR3 has 19 residues. V was shortened by 5 bases and J by 6 bases, with 28 bases between the two germline ends. Germline-derived CDR1 and CDR2 are SEHNR and FQNEAQ (reference sequence). CDR3 DNA sequence: TGTGCCAGCAGCCCTGCCAAGCTAGTTCGGGCCTCGTCACCCGGGGAGCTGTTTTTT. Encoded protein: CASSPAKLVRASSPGELFF.

The chain recombines TRBV19 with TRBJ1-1; unclear D gene. The CDR3 contains 14 residues. Germline-derived CDR1 and CDR2 are LNHDA and SQIVND (reference sequence). Trimming cost V 1 base and J 2 bases, with 8 bases left between them. DNA of the CDR3: TGTGCCAGTAGTATAGGGAGGGTTAACACTGAAGCTTTCTTT. It is translated as CASSIGRVNTEAFF.

The J gene is TRBJ2-5, the V gene TRBV6-6, with 9 nucleotides matching TRBD2. The CDR3 length is 14 residues. Per the germline V gene, CDR1 is MNHNY and CDR2 is SVGAGI (reference sequence). The J segment lost 5 bases and the V segment lost 6 bases, leaving 7 bases of the junction unmatched. DNA of the CDR3: TGTGCCAGCAGAGTAGCGGGAGAACGGGAGACCCAGTACTTC. As protein: CASRVAGERETQYF.